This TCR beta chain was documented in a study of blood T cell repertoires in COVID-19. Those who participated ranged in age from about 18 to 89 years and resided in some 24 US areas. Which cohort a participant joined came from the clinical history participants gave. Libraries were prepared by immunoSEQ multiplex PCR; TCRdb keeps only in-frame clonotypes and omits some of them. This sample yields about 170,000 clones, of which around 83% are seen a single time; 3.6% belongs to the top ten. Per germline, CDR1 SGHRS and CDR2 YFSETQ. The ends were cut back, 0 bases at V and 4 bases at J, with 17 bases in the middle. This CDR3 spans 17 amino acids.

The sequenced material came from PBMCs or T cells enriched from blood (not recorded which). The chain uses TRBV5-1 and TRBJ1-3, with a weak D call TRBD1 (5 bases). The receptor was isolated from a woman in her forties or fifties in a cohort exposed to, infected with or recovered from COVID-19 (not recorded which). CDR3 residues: CASSLGPTTGDGNTIYF. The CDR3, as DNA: TGCGCCAGCAGCTTGGGGCCCACTACGGGGGACGGAAACACCATATATTTT.